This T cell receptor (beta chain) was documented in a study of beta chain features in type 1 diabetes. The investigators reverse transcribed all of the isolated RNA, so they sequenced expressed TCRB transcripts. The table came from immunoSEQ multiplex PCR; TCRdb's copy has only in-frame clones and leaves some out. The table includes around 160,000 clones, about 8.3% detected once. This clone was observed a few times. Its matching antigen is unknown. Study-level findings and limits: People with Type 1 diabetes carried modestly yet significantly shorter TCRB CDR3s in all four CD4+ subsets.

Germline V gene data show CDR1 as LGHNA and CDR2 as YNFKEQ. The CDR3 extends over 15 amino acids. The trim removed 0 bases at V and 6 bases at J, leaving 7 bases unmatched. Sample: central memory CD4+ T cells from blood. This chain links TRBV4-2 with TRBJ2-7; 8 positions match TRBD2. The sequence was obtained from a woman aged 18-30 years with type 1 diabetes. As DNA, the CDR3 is TGTGCCAGCAGCCAAGACATAGGACTAGCAGGCGAGCAGTACTTC. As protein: CASSQDIGLAGEQYF.